The clone carrying this T cell receptor beta chain was seen repeatedly, ten times or more. During its preparation, the TCRbeta library received unique molecular identifiers. TCRdb processed the PCR reads anew with MiXCR; each CDR3 protein has one entry. The sample has 450,000 to 500,000 distinct CDR3 sequences; about an eighth are singletons. These data belong to a study of T-cell reconstitution after alpha-beta-depleted transplantation in children. The germline CDR1 and CDR2 sequences are DFQATT and SNEGSKA (reference sequence). The CDR3 loop spans 13 amino acids. Trimming cost V 5 bases and J 0 bases; bases outside gene matches: 3.

The sequencing used PBMCs from the stem cell graft donor, collected from the stem cell graft. This TCR derives from a human donor who donated a stem cell graft to a child with combined immunodeficiency. The chain couples TRBV20-1 to TRBJ2-7; 8 positions match TRBD2. Here the CDR3 DNA reads TGCAGTGCTCAGCGGGAGAACTCCTACGAGCAGTACTTC. Its translation is CSAQRENSYEQYF.